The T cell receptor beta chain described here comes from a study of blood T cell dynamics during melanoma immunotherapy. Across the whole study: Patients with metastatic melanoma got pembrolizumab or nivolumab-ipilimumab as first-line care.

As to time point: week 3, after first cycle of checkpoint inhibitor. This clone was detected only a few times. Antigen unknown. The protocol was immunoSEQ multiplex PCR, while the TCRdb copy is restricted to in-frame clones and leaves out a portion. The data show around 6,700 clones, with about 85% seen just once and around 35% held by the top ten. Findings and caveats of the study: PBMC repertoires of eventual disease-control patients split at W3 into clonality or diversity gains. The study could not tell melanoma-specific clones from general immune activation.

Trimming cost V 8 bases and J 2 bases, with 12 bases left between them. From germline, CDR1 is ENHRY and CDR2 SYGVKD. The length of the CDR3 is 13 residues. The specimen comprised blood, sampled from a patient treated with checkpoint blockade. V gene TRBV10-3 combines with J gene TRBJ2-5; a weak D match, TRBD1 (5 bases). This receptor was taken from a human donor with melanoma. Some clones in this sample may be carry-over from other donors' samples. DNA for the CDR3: TGTGCCATCTCACAGGAAATTCAAGAGACCCAGTACTTC. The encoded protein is CAISQEIQETQYF.